This TCR beta chain was documented in a study of regulatory T cells in long-lasting Graves disease. Study in general: Antithyroid drug intake by newly diagnosed Graves' patients had lasted under 3 months. Study-level results: Among the persistent patients, 2,741 public clonotypes were shared, more than the approximately 1,000 shared among new patients. Persistent disease favored TRBV28, TRBJ1-2 and TRBJ2-5.

The CDR3 runs to 14 residues. The germline CDR1 and CDR2 sequences are DFQATT and SNEGSKA (reference sequence). Germline trimming cut 0 bases from V and 7 bases from J; bases unmatched to any gene: 7. Regarding this clonotype: Its antigen remains unknown. A single base is all that separates this from a far larger clone, so a read error is likely.

Time point described: newly diagnosed GD, antithyroid drugs for less than 3 months. The authors made the TCR library using RNA they extracted from PBMCs. With iRepertoire HTBI primers and Arm-PCR of CDR3 regions, TCR beta libraries were built. TCRdb re-derived calls from the multiplex PCR reads in MiXCR, one entry per CDR3 protein. Of around 420,000 distinct CDR3 sequences listed, 15% to 17% were seen once; the top ten hold roughly 20%. The clonotype comes from a female donor with Graves disease. The material sequenced was peripheral blood mononuclear cells (PBMCs), taken at new diagnosis, from a patient treated with antithyroid drugs. The rearrangement links TRBV20-1 to TRBJ2-7; 9 bases line up with TRBD2. CDR3 DNA: TGCAGTGCTAGAGATCTAGCGGGGTACAATGAGCAGTACTTC. Translating it yields CSARDLAGYNEQYF.